Following are 18 T cell receptor beta chains from one sample sequenced in a study of tumor and adjacent non-tumor tissue in lung cancer (dated by TCRdb to the late 2010s). RNA was extracted from bulk unsorted tissue and checked for quality with a NanoDrop ND-1000 and an Agilent 2100. The library was generated by multiplex PCR. Sequencing used an Illumina HiSeq 2500. Following protocols modified from ARM-PCR, the researchers constructed TCRbeta libraries through three rounds of nested PCR with primers (Table S4). TCRdb applied fastp at Q25 and MiXCR to the public reads, then kept only in-frame beta chains. A single entry per CDR3 protein holds the most common genes and DNA from its merged rows. Within this sample are some 93,000 distinct CDR3 sequences, with roughly 66% of them counted one time only. The ten top clones hold around 18% of the sample. Sequencing was done on a sample of lung tumor tissue. Receptors were obtained from a man aged 60 to 69 with non-small cell lung cancer.

Details on this clonotype: In this CDR3 the conserved last residue, phenylalanine or tryptophan, is missing, so a read error is likely. This rearrangement joins TRBV12-3 or TRBV12-4 to TRBJ2-1, with 7 bases identical to TRBD1. This CDR3 contains 12 residues. CDR3 bases: TGTGTCAGTAGCCGGGACAGCAATGAGCAGTTCCTC. It translates to CVSSRDSNEQFL.

The chain recombines TRBV20-1 with TRBJ2-7; 8 nucleotides line up with TRBD2. This CDR3 is built from 17 residues. Per the germline V gene, CDR1 is DFQATT and CDR2 is SNEGSKA (reference sequence). The ends lost 4 bases at V and 3 bases at J; junction bases unmatched: 17. CDR3 protein: CSATGAARTSWRYEQYF. CDR3 in DNA: TGCAGTGCTACAGGAGCCGCCCGGACTAGCTGGCGCTACGAGCAGTACTTC.

This clonotype was detected many times. This chain connects TRBV20-1 to TRBJ2-1, with 14 bases identical to TRBD2. Germline assignment: CDR1 DFQATT and CDR2 SNEGSKA (reference sequence). This CDR3 is 18 amino acids long. The junction had 11 bases not matched to a gene; V was cut back by 5 bases and J by 2 bases. The CDR3 here is CSAFPGTSGSDPYNEQFF. For the CDR3, the DNA is TGCAGTGCTTTCCCCGGGACTAGCGGGAGTGATCCCTACAATGAGCAGTTCTTC.

Of note for this clonotype: A much larger clone sits a single nucleotide away, making a read error possible. The chain employs TRBV5-1 and TRBJ2-7; either TRBD1 or TRBD2 may supply D (7 bases each). The length of the CDR3 is 13 residues. In germline, CDR1 is SGHRS, CDR2 YFSETQ. CDR3 nucleotide sequence: TGCGCCAGCAGCTTAACAGGGGACTACGAGCAGTGCTTC. It yields the protein CASSLTGDYEQCF.

With regard to this clonotype: A much larger clone is a single base away; this may be a read error. V gene TRBV20-1 combines with J gene TRBJ2-5, with D perhaps matching TRBD2 (5 bases). This CDR3 region has 12 residues. The V end was cut by 7 bases, the J end by 0 bases, with 9 bases between. CDR1 and CDR2 (germline): DFQATT, SNEGSKA (reference sequence). The CDR3 nucleotides read TGCAGTGATAGGACTCACCAAGAGACCCAGTACTTC. Protein: CSDRTHQETQYF.

This clonotype ranks as medium-sized. J is TRBJ2-5 and V is TRBV29-1; D possibly corresponds to TRBD1 (6 bases). CDR3 length equals 15 residues. V was pared by 4 bases and J by 1 base, with 16 bases between. Germline V gene data show CDR1 as SQVTM and CDR2 as ANQGSEA. Here the CDR3 DNA reads TGCAGCGTTGTGGCCGGACAGCAATTCCAAGAGACCCAGTACTTC. Translation gives CSVVAGQQFQETQYF.

The chain links TRBV4-2 to TRBJ1-5; no definite D call. V dropped 0 bases and J dropped 11 bases, with 11 bases sitting between them. This CDR3 comprises 13 residues. The germline V gene encodes CDR1 LGHNA and CDR2 YNFKEQ. CDR3: CASSQDLGYTQHF. The DNA for the CDR3 is TGTGCCAGCAGCCAAGATTTGGGATACACCCAGCATTTT.

This clonotype was observed at least ten times. V is TRBV4-1 and J is TRBJ2-1; maybe TRBD2 (6 bases). Germline values: CDR1 MGHRA, CDR2 YSYEKL. CDR3 length: 16 amino acids. Trimming stripped 4 bases from V and 4 bases from J, with 17 bases between. CDR3 nucleotide sequence: TGCGCCAGCAGCCGAGTAGTGGGAGGCAAGTACAATGAGCAGTTCTTC. Translated: CASSRVVGGKYNEQFF.

This clonotype was observed many times. This sequence joins TRBV29-1 and TRBJ2-3, with 9 bases aligning to TRBD2. The trim removed 3 bases at V and 0 bases at J, leaving 10 bases unmatched. This CDR3 contains 17 residues. From germline, CDR1 is SQVTM and CDR2 ANQGSEA. The DNA for the CDR3 is TGCAGCGTTGATGGTGCTAGCGGGGATGCTAGCACAGATACGCAGTATTTT. Translating gives CSVDGASGDASTDTQYF.

Concerning this clonotype: Likely a read error: the CDR3 ends without its conserved phenylalanine or tryptophan. The limits of the CDR3 on the DNA are not certain, so only TCRdb's listed CDR3 is given. The V gene is TRBV12-3 or TRBV12-4, the J gene TRBJ2-4; whether TRBD1, the table's D call, matches the DNA was not checked. The CDR3 has 13 amino acids, counting both end residues. The CDR3 sequence is CASRRRQGNIRYI.

Many counts were recorded for this clonotype. The chain employs TRBV12-3 or TRBV12-4 and TRBJ2-7; possibly TRBD1 or TRBD2 for D (5 bases each). The CDR3 is made up of 15 amino acids. Trimming took 0 bases from V and 4 from J, leaving 13 bases between them. CDR3 sequence (DNA): TGTGCCAGCAGTTTAGCCGGGACGCCTGGTTACGAGCAGTACTTC. Translating it yields CASSLAGTPGYEQYF.

As concerns this clonotype: A read error may account for a junction end that differs from germline. This chain uses TRBV6-1 with TRBJ1-1; D is undetermined. The CDR3 consists of 13 residues. Germline CDR1 MNHNS, CDR2 SASEGT. The chain's CDR3 is CGSSVSANTEAYF. CDR3 DNA sequence: TGTGGCAGCAGTGTGTCGGCGAACACCGAAGCTTACTTT.

This clonotype was counted a single time. A much larger clonotype is one base distant, so this may be a read error. The chain has TRBV5-1 and TRBJ1-3, with a tentative D call TRBD1 (5 bases). Germline loops: CDR1 SGHRS, CDR2 YFSETQ. This CDR3 comprises 14 residues. The CDR3 loop reads CASRLGESGNTIYF. The CDR3, as DNA: TGCGCCAGCAGGTTGGGGGAGTCCGGAAACACCATATATTTT.

A word on this clonotype: A clone one base away is much larger, so this may be a read error. The rearrangement joins TRBV28 to TRBJ1-2; TRBD1 might be the D (5 bases). Germline V gene lookup returns CDR1 MDHEN and CDR2 SYDVKM. The V gene lost 4 bases and the J gene lost 7 bases, with 10 bases spanning the gap. The CDR3 totals 12 residues. For the CDR3, the DNA is TGTGCCAGCAGTTCCGGGGGATTTGGCTACACCTTC. It specifies CASSSGGFGYTF.

This rearrangement joins TRBV20-1 to TRBJ1-2; D remains unclear. CDR1 and CDR2 (germline): DFQATT, SNEGSKA (reference sequence). This CDR3 region has 13 residues. Trimming took off 2 bases at V and 4 bases at J, with 11 bases between the two ends. CDR3 loop: CSARLPGSYGYTF. In DNA, the CDR3 is TGCAGTGCTAGACTGCCAGGCAGCTATGGCTACACCTTC.

The chain uses TRBV11-2 and TRBJ2-1; perhaps TRBD1 as D (5 bases). Germline V gene lookup returns CDR1 SGHAT and CDR2 FQNNGV. The V end was cut by 0 bases, the J end by 2 bases, with 8 bases between. The CDR3 is 15 amino acids. CDR3 sequence: CASSLERTPYNEQFF. CDR3 DNA sequence: TGTGCCAGCAGCTTAGAGAGGACACCCTACAATGAGCAGTTCTTC.

This clonotype was counted a few times. V gene TRBV12-3 or TRBV12-4 combines with J gene TRBJ1-1, with D perhaps matching TRBD1 (6 bases). This CDR3 spans 13 amino acids. The V end was cut by 8 bases, the J end by 4 bases, with 14 bases between. CDR3: CASGSGVSTEAFF. CDR3 nucleotides: TGTGCCAGCGGCTCAGGGGTTAGCACTGAAGCTTTCTTT.

A few counts support this clonotype. This may stem from a read error, because a much larger clone lies one nucleotide away. The rearrangement uses TRBV20-1 and TRBJ1-2; D remains ambiguous. Trimming left V 4 bases short and J 4 bases short, with 22 bases between. The CDR3 is made up of 16 amino acids. The V gene's germline CDR1 is DFQATT and CDR2 SNEGSKA (reference sequence). In DNA form, the CDR3 reads TGCAGTGCTAAAGACCCGCGGAGGACGGATAGCTATGGCTACACCTTC. Translated, it gives CSAKDPRRTDSYGYTF.